These T cell receptor beta chains were read from a single sample in a study of control samples from healthy donors and cancer patients. The data were produced by immunoSEQ multiplex PCR, yet TCRdb's version contains in-frame clones alone and is incomplete. Here the sample spans roughly 100,000 clones, approximately 90% being singletons. The sample consisted of PBMCs. The receptors originated from a man between 60 and 75 years old with lung cancer. CDR3s include the opening cysteine and the closing phenylalanine or tryptophan. Each record gives: V gene, D gene, clone size, J gene, CDR3 DNA, CDR3 protein. The D gene is left open where the match is weak. Clone size is stated in some rows and not others, as once, few, many or a class when expanded.

V: TRBV7-2; D: TRBD2; size: NA; J: TRBJ2-1; DNA: TGTGCCAGCAGCGCCCAGGTGACTAGCGGCCCCTACAATGAGCAGTTCTTC; CDR3: CASSAQVTSGPYNEQFF
V: TRBV10-1; D: TRBD1; size: once; J: TRBJ1-1; DNA: TGCGCCAGCAGTGAGTCGTCACAGGGGATCACTGAAGCTTTCTTT; CDR3: CASSESSQGITEAFF
V: TRBV30; D: NA; size: once; J: TRBJ1-5; DNA: TGTGCCTGGAGTCCTACATGGAATCAGCCCCAGCATTTT; CDR3: CAWSPTWNQPQHF
V: TRBV5-1; D: TRBD1; size: NA; J: TRBJ2-3; DNA: TGCGCCAGCAGCCTTCGGACAGGGAAAGATACGCAGTATTTT; CDR3: CASSLRTGKDTQYF
V: TRBV6-5; D: TRBD1; size: NA; J: TRBJ1-3; DNA: TGTGCCAGCAGGGACAGACAGGGGATTGGAAACACCATATATTTT; CDR3: CASRDRQGIGNTIYF
V: TRBV2; D: NA; size: NA; J: TRBJ2-1; DNA: TGTGCCAGCAGTGAATACCCGGGTAATGAGCAGTTCTTC; CDR3: CASSEYPGNEQFF
V: TRBV30; D: TRBD1; size: NA; J: TRBJ2-3; DNA: TGTGCCTGGGGACAGGGGTGGACAGATACGCAGTATTTT; CDR3: CAWGQGWTDTQYF
V: TRBV12-3/TRBV12-4; D: NA; size: NA; J: TRBJ1-2; DNA: TGTGCCAGCAGTTTTTGGGGTTATGGCTACACCTTC; CDR3: CASSFWGYGYTF
V: TRBV30; D: NA; size: NA; J: TRBJ1-6; DNA: TGTGCCTGGAGGGGGCCGGAGGCCTCCTCACCCCTCCACTTT; CDR3: CAWRGPEASSPLHF
V: TRBV18; D: NA; size: NA; J: TRBJ1-4; DNA: TGTGCCAGCTCGCTATCAGTCAGGGCGGGGAGTGAAAAACTGTTTTTT; CDR3: CASSLSVRAGSEKLFF
V: TRBV7-6; D: NA; size: NA; J: TRBJ2-3; DNA: TGTGCCAGCAGCCCTGCCCCAGGCGGGTCTAGCACAGATACGCAGTATTTT; CDR3: CASSPAPGGSSTDTQYF
V: TRBV6-5; D: NA; size: NA; J: TRBJ2-1; DNA: TGTGCCAGCAGTACCAACGGAGGGACCAAAAGGGAGCAGTTCTTC; CDR3: CASSTNGGTKREQFF
V: TRBV29-1; D: NA; size: NA; J: TRBJ1-1; DNA: TGCAGCGTTACGGGCTCGGGGAGAGGGGCGAGCACTGAAGCTTTCTTT; CDR3: CSVTGSGRGASTEAFF
V: TRBV30; D: TRBD1; size: NA; J: TRBJ2-3; DNA: TGTGCCTGGAGCCGGACAGGGGGCGCCTCAGATACGCAGTATTTT; CDR3: CAWSRTGGASDTQYF
V: TRBV7-2; D: NA; size: once; J: TRBJ2-3; DNA: TGTGCCAGCAGCTACGGGGGGCCCCGCGGCACAGATACGCAGTATTTT; CDR3: CASSYGGPRGTDTQYF
V: TRBV2; D: TRBD1; size: few; J: TRBJ1-2; DNA: TGTGCCAGCAGTGAAACCAGGACAGGCTCCAACTATGGCTACACCTTC; CDR3: CASSETRTGSNYGYTF
V: TRBV7-9; D: TRBD1; size: NA; J: TRBJ1-1; DNA: TGTGCCAGCAGCTTAGTCGGGACAGGGAGGATGAACACTGAAGCTTTCTTT; CDR3: CASSLVGTGRMNTEAFF
V: TRBV5-8; D: NA; size: NA; J: TRBJ2-1; DNA: TGTGCCAGCAGCCCCTACAATGAGCAGTTCTTC; CDR3: CASSPYNEQFF
V: TRBV7-8; D: TRBD2; size: few; J: TRBJ2-5; DNA: TGTGCCAGCAGCTTAGGGACTAGCGGGTCAAAAGCGGAGACCCAGTACTTC; CDR3: CASSLGTSGSKAETQYF
V: TRBV6-5; D: TRBD1; size: NA; J: TRBJ2-6; DNA: TGTGCCAGCAGTTCTACAGGGGTTGGGGCCAACGTCCTGACTTTC; CDR3: CASSSTGVGANVLTF
V: TRBV2; D: NA; size: NA; J: TRBJ2-1; DNA: TGTGCCAGCAGTGAGTGGAGGGGGGGGTACAATGAGCAGTTCTTC; CDR3: CASSEWRGGYNEQFF
V: TRBV6-6; D: NA; size: few; J: TRBJ2-2; DNA: TGTGCCAGCAGTTCCCTGAGGGGCGGCACCGGGGAGCTGTTTTTT; CDR3: CASSSLRGGTGELFF
V: TRBV24-1; D: TRBD1; size: NA; J: TRBJ1-3; DNA: TGTGCCACCAGTGACGCCGGGACAGGGGCTGGGGGAAACACCATATATTTT; CDR3: CATSDAGTGAGGNTIYF
V: TRBV6-1; D: NA; size: few; J: TRBJ1-5; DNA: TGTGCCAGCAGTGAAGGGTCAGAAGGACAGCCCCAGCATTTT; CDR3: CASSEGSEGQPQHF
V: TRBV27; D: NA; size: NA; J: TRBJ2-7; DNA: TGTGCCAGCAGTTTGAGGTCAGGGGTCGAGCAGTACTTC; CDR3: CASSLRSGVEQYF
V: TRBV5-1; D: NA; size: once; J: TRBJ1-4; DNA: TGCGCCAGCAGCTTGAGTGCCCCCTCTACAAGGGCAACTAATGAAAAACTGTTTTTT; CDR3: CASSLSAPSTRATNEKLFF
V: TRBV20-1; D: NA; size: NA; J: TRBJ1-2; DNA: TGCAGTGCTAGTCTCTCTGCCAAACTCCCCGTTAAGGTTTACTATGGCTACACCTTC; CDR3: CSASLSAKLPVKVYYGYTF
V: TRBV5-1; D: NA; size: once; J: TRBJ2-3; DNA: TGCGCCAGCAGCGGGGGGTATTTAGGGGCAGATACGCAGTATTTT; CDR3: CASSGGYLGADTQYF